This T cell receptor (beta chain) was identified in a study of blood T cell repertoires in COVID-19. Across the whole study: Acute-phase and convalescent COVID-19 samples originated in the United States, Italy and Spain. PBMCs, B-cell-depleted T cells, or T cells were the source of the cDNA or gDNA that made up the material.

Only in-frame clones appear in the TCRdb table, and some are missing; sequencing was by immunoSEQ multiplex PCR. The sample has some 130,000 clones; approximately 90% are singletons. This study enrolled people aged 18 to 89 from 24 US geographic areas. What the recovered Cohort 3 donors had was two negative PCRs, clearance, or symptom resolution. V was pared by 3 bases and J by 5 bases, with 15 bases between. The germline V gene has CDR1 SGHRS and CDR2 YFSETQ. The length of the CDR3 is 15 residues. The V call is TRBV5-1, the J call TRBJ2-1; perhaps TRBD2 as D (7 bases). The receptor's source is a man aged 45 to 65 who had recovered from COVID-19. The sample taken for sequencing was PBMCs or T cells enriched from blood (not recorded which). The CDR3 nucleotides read TGCGCCAGCAGCTCCCTAGGGGGGGGTAACAATGAGCAGTTCTTC. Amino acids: CASSSLGGGNNEQFF.